What follows are 14 T cell receptor beta chains derived from one specimen sequenced in a study of blood T cell repertoires in COVID-19. Clones were sequenced by immunoSEQ multiplex PCR, and TCRdb holds only the in-frame ones, with some missing. The table has 210,000 or so clones, 80% seen once. The sequenced sample was PBMCs or T cells enriched from blood (not recorded which). The receptors here all came from a woman aged 40 to 50 with acute COVID-19.

The V call is TRBV28, the J call TRBJ1-5; 7 bases map to TRBD1. V was clipped by 6 bases and J by 5 bases; unmatched bases: 10. Germline V gene lookup returns CDR1 MDHEN and CDR2 SYDVKM. The CDR3 has 15 residues. CDR3 loop: CASRRTGLGYQPQHF. CDR3 DNA: TGTGCCAGCAGACGGACAGGCCTAGGATATCAGCCCCAGCATTTT. The complete variable domain, with remaining parts taken from reference TRBV28 and TRBJ1-5, reads DVKVTQSSRYLVKRTGEKVFLECVQDMDHENMFWYRQDPGLGLRLIYFSYDVKMKEKGDIPEGYSVSREKKERFSLILESASTNQTSMYLCASRRTGLGYQPQHFGDGTRLSIL.

The chain combines TRBV19 with TRBJ2-1; 10 bases map to TRBD1. There are 15 residues in the CDR3. With V trimmed by 5 bases and J by 6 bases, 7 bases remained unmatched. Germline CDR1 and CDR2: LNHDA and SQIVND (reference sequence). The CDR3 nucleotides are TGTGCCAGTAGTTCGCGACAGGGGGCGATCAATGAGCAGTTCTTC. It is translated as CASSSRQGAINEQFF.

This sequence joins TRBV19 and TRBJ1-1, with 12 nucleotides matching TRBD1. V lost 2 bases, J lost 10 bases, and 8 bases stayed unmatched. This CDR3 has 15 residues. Germline assignment: CDR1 LNHDA and CDR2 SQIVND (reference sequence). The CDR3 nucleotides read TGTGCCAGTAGTATAATGGGACAGGGGGCATCGGGAGCTTTCTTT. Its protein is CASSIMGQGASGAFF.

J is TRBJ2-7 and V is TRBV4-1, with D possibly being TRBD1 (6 bases). Trimming shortened V by 3 bases and J by 9 bases, and 12 bases separated the two germline ends. The CDR3 covers 12 residues. The germline CDR1 and CDR2 sequences are MGHRA and YSYEKL. CDR3 protein: CASSQDSAVQYF. CDR3 nucleotides: TGCGCCAGCAGCCAGGACAGTGCCGTGCAGTACTTC.

Worth noting for this clone: Mismatch with germline at one junction end may stem from a read error. The chain combines TRBV7-7 with TRBJ2-5; possibly TRBD1 for D (5 bases). The CDR3 length is 13 residues. Germline V lookup: CDR1 SSHAT, CDR2 FNYEAQ (reference sequence). The CDR3 region is CASSVDRQETQYF. CDR3 nucleotides: TGTGCTAGCAGCGTAGACAGACAAGAGACCCAGTACTTC. Combining the CDR3 with reference TRBV7-7 and TRBJ2-5 gives the whole variable domain GAGVSQSPRYKVTKRGQDVTLRCDPISSHATLYWYQQALGQGPEFLTYFNYEAQPDKSGLPSDRFSAERPEGSISTLTIQRTEQRDSAMYRCASSVDRQETQYFGPGTRLLVL.

In this sample, this clone turned up a few times. This chain joins TRBV9 and TRBJ2-5; 9 bases map to TRBD2. CDR3 length: 17 amino acids. In germline, CDR1 is SGDLS, CDR2 YYNGEE. The ends lost 0 bases at V and 5 bases at J; junction bases unmatched: 11. The CDR3 reads CASSVDSGGRIRETQYF. CDR3 DNA sequence: TGTGCCAGCAGCGTAGACAGCGGGGGGAGGATTAGGGAGACCCAGTACTTC.

The genes are TRBV27 and TRBJ1-1, with D possibly TRBD1 on 5 matching bases. CDR1 and CDR2 from the germline V gene are MNHEY and SMNVEV (reference sequence). The germline V and J ends were trimmed by 6 bases and 12 bases, with 20 bases remaining between them. The CDR3 consists of 13 residues. The CDR3 region is CASRHGGPTETFF. In nucleotides, the CDR3 is TGTGCCAGCAGGCACGGGGGTCCCACTGAGACTTTCTTT.

This clone was seen many times. The V call is TRBV6-1, the J call TRBJ1-2; possibly TRBD1 for D (5 bases). The V gene's germline CDR1 is MNHNS and CDR2 SASEGT. The CDR3 covers 14 residues. With 1 base removed from V and 4 bases from J, the gap between germline ends came to 10 bases. The CDR3 DNA follows: TGTGCCAGCAGTGAAGAGGGGCCGCGCTATGGCTACACCTTC. This codes for CASSEEGPRYGYTF.

The chain carries TRBV24-1 and TRBJ2-6; D unclear. This CDR3 is 16 amino acids long. The V gene's germline CDR1 is KGHDR and CDR2 SFDVKD. The V gene lost 9 bases and the J gene lost 0 bases, with 14 bases spanning the gap. The CDR3 protein is CATESVTNSGANVLTF. In DNA, the CDR3 is TGTGCCACCGAATCCGTGACAAACTCTGGGGCCAACGTCCTGACTTTC.

This chain uses TRBV30 with TRBJ2-7; possibly TRBD2 for D (7 bases). This CDR3 has 14 residues. Germline V gene sequence: CDR1 GTSNPN, CDR2 SVGIG (reference sequence). Trimming took 5 bases from V and 3 from J, leaving 17 bases between them. The CDR3 DNA is TGTGCCTGGGAAGACGGAGGGGGGGGCTACGAGCAGTACTTC. This translates into CAWEDGGGGYEQYF. Full variable domain (outside the CDR3, taken from reference TRBV30 and TRBJ2-7): SQTIHQWPATLVQPVGSPLSLECTVEGTSNPNLYWYRQAAGRGLQLLFYSVGIGQISSEVPQNLSASRPQDRQFILSSKKLLLSDSGFYLCAWEDGGGGYEQYFGPGTRLTVT.

This clone is a singleton in its sample. V and J are TRBV7-3 and TRBJ2-5, with 10 bases aligning to TRBD2. With 2 bases clipped from V and 0 bases from J, the junction kept 12 bases outside the gene matches. Germline values: CDR1 SGHTA, CDR2 FQGTGA. The CDR3 spans 19 residues. Written as DNA, the CDR3 is TGTGCCAGCAGCTTATCCGGGGCTAGCGGGAGTCCGTACCAAGAGACCCAGTACTTC. Translation: CASSLSGASGSPYQETQYF. Full variable domain (missing parts from reference TRBV7-3 and TRBJ2-5): GAGVSQTPSNKVTEKGKYVELRCDPISGHTALYWYRQSLGQGPEFLIYFQGTGAADDSGLPNDRFFAVRPEGSVSTLKIQRTERGDSAVYLCASSLSGASGSPYQETQYFGPGTRLLVL.

This sequence joins TRBV7-2 and TRBJ2-4; D is perhaps TRBD2 (6 bases). The CDR3 length is 16 residues. The germline CDR1 and CDR2 sequences are SGHTA and FQGNSA. Trimming cost V 1 base and J 2 bases, with 12 bases left between them. The CDR3 DNA reads TGTGCCAGCAGCTTAGGGAGGGCAGGGACCAAAAACATTCAGTACTTC. This codes for CASSLGRAGTKNIQYF.

This chain connects TRBV29-1 to TRBJ1-2; 10 nucleotides match TRBD1. This CDR3 is built from 11 residues. With V trimmed by 7 bases and J by 6 bases, 2 bases remained unmatched. Per germline, CDR1 SQVTM and CDR2 ANQGSEA. This chain's CDR3 is CSATGGDGYTF. The CDR3 DNA is TGCAGCGCGACAGGGGGCGATGGCTACACCTTC. Combining the CDR3 with reference TRBV29-1 and TRBJ1-2 gives the whole variable domain SAVISQKPSRDICQRGTSLTIQCQVDSQVTMMFWYRQQPGQSLTLIATANQGSEATYESGFVIDKFPISRPNLTFSTLTVSNMSPEDSSIYLCSATGGDGYTFGSGTRLTVV.

This sequence joins TRBV24-1 and TRBJ1-2, with D maybe TRBD1 (6 bases). This CDR3 spans 15 amino acids. Trimming removed 3 bases from V and 3 bases from J, with 13 bases in between. Germline V CDR1 and CDR2: KGHDR, SFDVKD. CDR3 coding DNA: TGTGCCACCAGTGATCCCAGGGGAGGGGACTATGGCTACACCTTC. Its translation is CATSDPRGGDYGYTF.